Listed here are 9 T cell receptor beta chains from one sample, sequenced in a study of control samples from healthy donors and cancer patients. Produced via immunoSEQ multiplex PCR; TCRdb's table is partial and in-frame only. The table shows tens of thousands of clones, with more than 95% occurring only once. Sequencing used blood. The receptors were sampled from a woman aged 18-30 years in good health.

The V call is TRBV11-2, the J call TRBJ2-3; D unclear. V lost 1 base and J 5 bases, leaving 10 bases between the germline ends. The CDR3 totals 14 residues. From germline, CDR1 is SGHAT and CDR2 FQNNGV. The CDR3 sequence is CASSLGTMGDTQYF. CDR3 coding DNA: TGTGCCAGCAGCTTAGGTACCATGGGAGATACGCAGTATTTT. Using reference TRBV11-2 and TRBJ2-3 for the parts outside the CDR3, the full variable domain is EAGVAQSPRYKIIEKRQSVAFWCNPISGHATLYWYQQILGQGPKLLIQFQNNGVVDDSQLPKDRFSAERLKGVDSTLKIQPAKLEDSAVYLCASSLGTMGDTQYFGPGTRLTVL.

The chain employs TRBV18 and TRBJ1-6; D not resolved. This CDR3 is 14 amino acids long. The V gene lost 2 bases and the J gene lost 7 bases, with 9 bases spanning the gap. Germline CDR1 reads KGHSH; CDR2 reads LQKENI. CDR3 DNA sequence: TGTGCCAGCTCACCATTATCAGAAAATTCACCCCTCCACTTT. This encodes CASSPLSENSPLHF.

Points on this clone: One end of the junction is discordant with germline, which a read error may explain. J is TRBJ1-4 and V is TRBV7-7; D gene unclear. Per the germline V gene, CDR1 is SSHAT and CDR2 is FNYEAQ (reference sequence). This CDR3 region has 13 residues. CDR3 coding DNA: TGTGCTAGCAGCTTGGCCGGTAATGAAAAACTGTTTTTT. Protein: CASSLAGNEKLFF.

V is TRBV21-1 and J is TRBJ1-2; TRBD1, the table's D call, lacks a check against the DNA. TRBV21-1 is a pseudogene locus. The CDR3 length is 17 residues. This CDR3 reads CASSPPGQGASNYGYTF. In DNA, the CDR3 is TGTGCCAGCAGCCCCCCGGGACAGGGGGCCTCAAACTATGGCTACACCTTC.

This chain uses TRBV30 with TRBJ1-1, with D possibly matching TRBD1 (6 bases). The CDR3 length is 13 residues. The V end lost 0 bases, the J end lost 8 bases, and 13 bases lay between the germline ends. CDR1 is GTSNPN, CDR2 SVGIG, per germline (reference sequence). CDR3 sequence: CAWSVGAGQEAFF. The CDR3 nucleotides read TGTGCCTGGAGTGTAGGGGCGGGACAAGAAGCTTTCTTT.

This CDR3 is CASSFRRASGSRETQYF. The CDR3 DNA is TGTGCCAGCAGTTTTAGGCGGGCTAGCGGGTCCCGGGAGACCCAGTACTTC. The chain joins TRBV27 to TRBJ2-5, with TRBD2 matching over 8 bases. Germline V gene data show CDR1 as MNHEY and CDR2 as SMNVEV (reference sequence). Germline trimming cut 3 bases from V and 5 bases from J; bases unmatched to any gene: 14. The CDR3 is 17 amino acids.

A single count supports this clone. This rearrangement joins TRBV7-9 to TRBJ1-5; weak D call: TRBD1 (5 bases). Trimming pared 1 base from V and 3 bases from J, leaving 7 bases between. There are 14 residues in the CDR3. The germline gives CDR1 SEHNR, CDR2 FQNEAQ (reference sequence). CDR3 nucleotides: TGTGCCAGCAGCTTAGTAGGGGACAATCAGCCCCAGCATTTT. Its protein product is CASSLVGDNQPQHF.

V is TRBV10-3 and J is TRBJ2-7, with 10 positions matching TRBD2. Germline assignment: CDR1 ENHRY and CDR2 SYGVKD. The CDR3 extends over 16 amino acids. V lost 0 bases, J lost 3 bases, and 5 bases stayed unmatched. This CDR3 reads CAISESSGGDYYEQYF. The CDR3 DNA sequence: TGTGCCATCAGTGAGTCAAGCGGGGGGGACTACTACGAGCAGTACTTC.

About this clone itself: Germline is not matched at one junction end, which may reflect a read error. Other DNA sequences from this sample encode an identical CDR3 as well. The V gene is TRBV24-1, the J gene TRBJ2-4; D is ambiguous. Germline CDR1 KGHDR, CDR2 SFDVKD. CDR3 length: 14 residues. The CDR3 DNA reads TGCGCCACCAGTGAGGCAGCGATGGGAAACATTCAGTACTTC. The encoded protein is CATSEAAMGNIQYF.